Below, 10 T cell receptor beta chains from the same sample are listed, as sequenced in a study of cytomegalovirus exposure and HLA in healthy donors (dated by TCRdb to the late 2010s). Receptors were amplified or captured by the immunoSEQ multiplex PCR assay. Here the immuneACCESS table is served through TCRdb, limited to in-frame sequences with V and J called. Missing clones are a known gap in these copies; in checked studies unresolved V genes cover under half, and the rest lacks a known reason. The sample yields approximately 280,000 clones; 85% to 90% were counted once. The ten largest clones capture approximately 0.9% of the sample. Material: PBMCs. The source is a woman aged 18-35 years in good health and CMV-seronegative.

The V call is TRBV13, the J call TRBJ1-2; possible D gene TRBD1, 5 bases. Germline loops: CDR1 PRHDT, CDR2 FYEKMQ (reference sequence). This CDR3 region has 17 residues. With 5 bases removed from V and 2 bases from J, the gap between germline ends came to 21 bases. The CDR3 DNA sequence: TGTGCCAGCAGCGGGGGGACGGGTTCCCCCCCCAACTATGGCTACACCTTC. Protein product: CASSGGTGSPPNYGYTF. Variable domain in full (rest from reference TRBV13 and TRBJ1-2): AAGVIQSPRHLIKEKRETATLKCYPIPRHDTVYWYQQGPGQDPQFLISFYEKMQSDKGSIPDRFSAQQFSDYHSELNMSSLELGDSALYFCASSGGTGSPPNYGYTFGSGTRLTVV.

CDR3 protein: CASSVDRINEKLFF. In nucleotides, the CDR3 is TGTGCCAGCAGTGTCGACAGGATAAATGAAAAACTGTTTTTT. The chain has TRBV2 and TRBJ1-4; D may be TRBD1 (6 bases). CDR1 SNHLY and CDR2 FYNNEI come from the germline V gene. V was pared by 4 bases and J by 5 bases, with 11 bases between. The CDR3 extends over 14 amino acids.

This rearrangement joins TRBV7-6 to TRBJ2-7; D is possibly TRBD1 (6 bases). The ends were cut back, 4 bases at V and 2 bases at J, with 15 bases in the middle. Germline CDR1 SGHVS, CDR2 FNYEAQ. The length of the CDR3 is 15 residues. This CDR3 is CASSSFQGPPYEQYF. CDR3 nucleotide sequence: TGTGCCAGCAGCTCCTTCCAGGGGCCCCCCTACGAGCAGTACTTC. Complete variable domain (other parts from reference TRBV7-6 and TRBJ2-7): GAGVSQSPRYKVTKRGQDVALRCDPISGHVSLYWYRQALGQGPEFLTYFNYEAQQDKSGLPNDRFSAERPEGSISTLTIQRTEQRDSAMYRCASSSFQGPPYEQYFGPGTRLTVT.

The V and J genes are TRBV9 and TRBJ1-1, with 9 nucleotides matching TRBD1. Trimming took 3 bases from V and 3 from J; bases not matched to a gene: 6. The CDR3 length is 15 residues. Germline V gene sequence: CDR1 SGDLS, CDR2 YYNGEE. DNA for the CDR3: TGTGCCAGCAGCGCAGGGACAGGGAGGGACACTGAAGCTTTCTTT. Its protein is CASSAGTGRDTEAFF.

The chain has TRBV5-1 and TRBJ2-4, with 7 bases that match TRBD1. Germline CDR1 is SGHRS and CDR2 is YFSETQ. The junction had 4 bases not matched to a gene; V was cut back by 0 bases and J by 1 base. The CDR3 length is 16 residues. The CDR3 reads CASSLEGAGAKNIQYF. CDR3 coding DNA: TGCGCCAGCAGCTTGGAGGGGGCAGGGGCCAAAAACATTCAGTACTTC.

This chain's CDR3 is CAVQTGGNSNTEAFF. CDR3 nucleotides: TGTGCCGTACAAACAGGGGGGAATTCGAACACTGAAGCTTTCTTT. This sequence joins TRBV6-5 and TRBJ1-1, with 8 bases aligning to TRBD1. Trimming at V came to 11 bases and at J to 1 base, leaving 12 bases not matched to a gene. The length of the CDR3 is 15 residues. Germline assignment: CDR1 MNHEY and CDR2 SVGAGI.

The rearrangement links TRBV14 to TRBJ1-2, with 8 nucleotides matching TRBD1. The germline CDR1 and CDR2 sequences are SGHDN and FVKESK. This CDR3 is built from 16 residues. Trimming cost V 1 base and J 4 bases; bases outside gene matches: 8. DNA of the CDR3: TGTGCCAGCAGCCAAGTCGCCAGGGGGCTTGGCTATGGCTACACCTTC. It encodes CASSQVARGLGYGYTF.

The rearrangement joins TRBV7-6 to TRBJ2-7, with 8 bases identical to TRBD1. Germline V gene lookup returns CDR1 SGHVS and CDR2 FNYEAQ. The length of the CDR3 is 16 residues. Unmatched junction bases numbered 7, after V lost 3 bases and J lost 0 bases. The CDR3 nucleotides are TGTGCCAGCAGCTTGGGGGACAGGTTCCGCTCCTACGAGCAGTACTTC. Protein: CASSLGDRFRSYEQYF.

This clone has a handful of counts. This chain uses TRBV6-5 with TRBJ1-4; no firm D call. The germline gives CDR1 MNHEY, CDR2 SVGAGI. The CDR3 sequence is 13 residues long. The ends were cut back, 0 bases at V and 10 bases at J, with 9 bases in the middle. The CDR3 reads CASSYSNSVKLFF. In nucleotides, the CDR3 is TGTGCCAGCAGTTACTCGAATTCGGTAAAACTGTTTTTT.

This sequence joins TRBV10-2 and TRBJ2-1, with D possibly TRBD2 on 7 matching bases. This CDR3 region has 14 residues. Germline V CDR1 and CDR2: WSHSY, SAAADI. Trimming removed 3 bases from V and 8 bases from J, with 14 bases in between. CDR3: CASSEGGGPYEQFF. CDR3 nucleotides: TGCGCCAGCAGTGAAGGGGGGGGTCCCTATGAGCAGTTCTTC.